Sequencing of this TCR beta chain was carried out in a study of blood T cell repertoires in COVID-19. Across the study: COVID-19 samples collected from the United States, Italy and Spain covered acute and convalescent phases. Nucleic acid was either cDNA or gDNA, and it came from T cells, B-cell-depleted T cells, or PBMCs.

Assay used: immunoSEQ multiplex PCR; TCRdb lists only in-frame clones, some missing. The table has around 160,000 clones, more than 80% seen once. Germline trimming cut 3 bases from V and 6 bases from J; bases unmatched to any gene: 6. CDR3 size: 15 residues. Per germline, CDR1 SGDLS and CDR2 YYNGEE. This chain joins TRBV9 and TRBJ2-7; the match to TRBD2 covers 13 bases. The clonotype was recovered from a man aged 55 to 70 with acute or convalescent COVID-19. The sample consisted of peripheral blood. CDR3 in DNA: TGTGCCAGCAGCGCTACCGGGACTAGCGGGACCGAGCAGTACTTC. It specifies CASSATGTSGTEQYF.